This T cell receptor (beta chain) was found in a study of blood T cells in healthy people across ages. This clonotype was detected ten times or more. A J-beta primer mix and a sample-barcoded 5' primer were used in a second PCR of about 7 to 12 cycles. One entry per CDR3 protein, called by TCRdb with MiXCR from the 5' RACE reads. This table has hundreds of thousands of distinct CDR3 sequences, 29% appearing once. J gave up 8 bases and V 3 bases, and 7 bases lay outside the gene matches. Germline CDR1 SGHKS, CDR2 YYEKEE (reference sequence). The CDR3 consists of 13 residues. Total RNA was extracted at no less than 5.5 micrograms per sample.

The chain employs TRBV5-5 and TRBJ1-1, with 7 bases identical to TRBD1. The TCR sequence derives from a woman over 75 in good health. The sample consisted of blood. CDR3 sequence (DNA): TGTGCCAGCAGCTGGGGGACAGCCTCGGAAGCTTTCTTT. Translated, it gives CASSWGTASEAFF.